The 15 T cell receptor beta chains in this list originate from one sample, sequenced in a study of type 1 and type 2 diabetes patients. Amplification started from genomic DNA. Multiplex PCR with 30 forward and 13 reverse primers amplified the TCR beta CDR3. One entry per CDR3 protein, called by TCRdb with MiXCR from the multiplex PCR reads. The sample consists of about 250,000 distinct CDR3 sequences, roughly 48% of them appearing once. Sequencing input: peripheral blood mononuclear cells (PBMCs). The receptors stem from a man younger than 35 with type 2 diabetes.

The chain is built from TRBV6-6 and TRBJ1-1; D is uncertain. In germline, CDR1 is MNHNY, CDR2 SVGAGI (reference sequence). CDR3 length equals 12 residues. Trimming stripped 6 bases from V and 1 base from J, with 6 bases between. CDR3 amino acids: CASRSANTEAFF. The CDR3, as DNA: TGTGCCAGCAGGTCGGCGAACACTGAAGCTTTCTTT.

V usage is TRBV28 and J usage is TRBJ1-2, with D possibly matching TRBD1 (5 bases). V was trimmed by 6 bases and J by 4 bases, leaving 9 bases between them. This CDR3 is 12 amino acids long. Per the germline V gene, CDR1 is MDHEN and CDR2 is SYDVKM. The CDR3 DNA sequence: TGTGCCAGCAGCGGCGACAGCTATGGCTACACCTTC. It encodes CASSGDSYGYTF.

In its sample, this clonotype was seen a few times. The rearrangement links TRBV7-3 to TRBJ1-1, with D hard to call. Germline V gene sequence: CDR1 SGHTA, CDR2 FQGTGA. V gave up 2 bases and J gave up 0 bases, with 7 bases separating them. CDR3 size: 14 residues. The CDR3 DNA is TGTGCCAGCAGCTTAGTTACTTTGAACACTGAAGCTTTCTTT. Translation: CASSLVTLNTEAFF. The full variable domain, in which reference TRBV7-3 and TRBJ1-1 provide the parts outside the CDR3, is GAGVSQTPSNKVTEKGKYVELRCDPISGHTALYWYRQSLGQGPEFLIYFQGTGAADDSGLPNDRFFAVRPEGSVSTLKIQRTERGDSAVYLCASSLVTLNTEAFFGQGTRLTVV.

The gene calls are TRBV7-2 and TRBJ2-2, with D possibly TRBD2 on 6 matching bases. Trimming took off 7 bases at V and 4 bases at J, with 16 bases between the two ends. From germline, CDR1 is SGHTA and CDR2 FQGNSA. This CDR3 region has 15 residues. Written as DNA, the CDR3 is TGTGCCAGCAAATGGGAAACTAGCTTCACCGGGGAGCTGTTTTTT. This codes for CASKWETSFTGELFF. The full variable domain, rest sourced from reference TRBV7-2 and TRBJ2-2, is GAGVSQSPSNKVTEKGKDVELRCDPISGHTALYWYRQSLGQGLEFLIYFQGNSAPDKSGLPSDRFSAERTGGSVSTLTIQRTQQEDSAVYLCASKWETSFTGELFFGEGSRLTVL.

In this sample, this clonotype turned up a few times. The chain combines TRBV10-1 with TRBJ2-7; D call uncertain. The CDR3 contains 13 residues. With 3 bases removed from V and 5 bases from J, the gap between germline ends came to 11 bases. Germline-derived CDR1 and CDR2 are WNHNN and SYGVQD (reference sequence). CDR3 sequence reads: CASSEGRSNEQYF. DNA for the CDR3: TGCGCCAGCAGTGAAGGGCGGTCCAACGAGCAGTACTTC.

The DNA of the CDR3 is TGTGCCAGCAGCAACGATGGACGGGATAATGAAAAACTGTTTTTT. Amino acids: CASSNDGRDNEKLFF. The chain joins TRBV27 to TRBJ1-4; D not certain. Germline CDR1 reads MNHEY; CDR2 reads SMNVEV (reference sequence). The ends were cut back, 6 bases at V and 4 bases at J, with 15 bases in the middle. This CDR3 spans 15 amino acids.

This clonotype came up once. Since a much larger clone is just one base distant, this may be a read error. The V and J genes are TRBV2 and TRBJ2-6; no definite D call. V was shortened by 11 bases and J by 3 bases, with 8 bases between the two germline ends. The length of the CDR3 is 12 residues. Germline V gene data show CDR1 as SNHLY and CDR2 as FYNNEI. CDR3 in DNA: TGTGCCTGTCACGATGGGGCCAACGTCCTGACTTTC. Residues: CACHDGANVLTF.

The table lists this clonotype with a count of one. The CDR3 end shows no conserved phenylalanine or tryptophan, and so a read error is likely. The J gene is TRBJ2-7, the V gene TRBV25-1; 8 bases align to TRBD2. The J segment lost 5 bases and the V segment lost 5 bases, leaving 11 bases of the junction unmatched. Germline values: CDR1 MGHDK, CDR2 SYGVNS. This CDR3 spans 15 amino acids. This CDR3 reads CASSPSGLGRDEQYY. CDR3 DNA: TGTGCCAGCAGTCCTAGCGGGCTCGGCAGGGACGAGCAGTACTAC.

This chain uses TRBV6-6 with TRBJ1-2; possible D gene TRBD1, 6 bases. The CDR3 has 12 amino acids. Germline V gives CDR1 MNHNY, CDR2 SVGAGI (reference sequence). V dropped 6 bases and J dropped 8 bases, with 13 bases sitting between them. The CDR3 DNA reads TGTGCCAGCAGCCTGGACAGCTCCGGCTACACCTTC. It yields the protein CASSLDSSGYTF.

This clonotype was detected a few times. In DNA, the CDR3 is TGCAGTGCTAGCCGGGAGGGGAACTATAATTCACCCCTCCACTTT. It translates to CSASREGNYNSPLHF. This chain links TRBV20-1 with TRBJ1-6; D is possibly TRBD1 (5 bases). The CDR3 extends over 15 amino acids. Germline V gives CDR1 DFQATT, CDR2 SNEGSKA (reference sequence). The V gene lost 3 bases and the J gene lost 3 bases, with 12 bases spanning the gap.

V usage is TRBV10-2 and J usage is TRBJ1-1; 7 bases align to TRBD1. With V trimmed by 0 bases and J by 6 bases, 7 bases remained unmatched. Germline V gives CDR1 WSHSY, CDR2 SAAADI. CDR3 length: 15 residues. The CDR3 region has the DNA TGCGCCAGCAGTGAGTCGACAGGGCATATAGCTGAAGCTTTCTTT. It translates to CASSESTGHIAEAFF.

V usage is TRBV9 and J usage is TRBJ2-2; D call uncertain. V gave up 4 bases and J gave up 4 bases, with 11 bases separating them. The CDR3 totals 14 residues. CDR1 and CDR2 from the germline V gene are SGDLS and YYNGEE. The CDR3 nucleotides read TGTGCCAGCAGCTTCGGCGGTAGCACCGGGGAGCTGTTTTTT. Residues: CASSFGGSTGELFF.

The chain uses TRBV19 and TRBJ2-6, with 7 bases matching TRBD1. Germline CDR1 reads LNHDA; CDR2 reads SQIVND (reference sequence). V shed 4 bases, J shed 2 bases, and the junction held 8 bases outside the gene matches. The CDR3 runs to 17 residues. The chain's CDR3 is CASSTPPQGAGANVLTF. The CDR3 nucleotides are TGTGCCAGTAGTACGCCGCCCCAGGGGGCTGGGGCCAACGTCCTGACTTTC.

The genes are TRBV7-8 and TRBJ1-5; no firm D call. V lost 1 base and J lost 2, with 15 bases in between. The germline V gene has CDR1 SGHVS and CDR2 FQNEAQ. The CDR3 has 17 residues. The CDR3 region has the DNA TGTGCCAGCAGCTTAGTAGGCAATCCGAGGGGCAATCAGCCCCAGCATTTT. Its translation: CASSLVGNPRGNQPQHF.

This clonotype was seen more than once but under ten times. The genes are TRBV2 and TRBJ2-7, with TRBD2 matching 9 bases. Germline CDR1 is SNHLY and CDR2 is FYNNEI. CDR3 size: 15 residues. The V segment lost 5 bases and the J segment 6 bases; nucleotides outside the gene matches: 11. CDR3 amino acids: CASSSKREALGEQYF. In DNA form, the CDR3 reads TGTGCCAGCAGTTCTAAGCGGGAGGCCCTCGGCGAGCAGTACTTC.